Each of the 18 T cell receptor beta chains below was sequenced from the same sample in a study of T cell clones after liver transplantation (dated by TCRdb to between 2018 and 2021). Libraries came from the immunoSEQ multiplex PCR assay. TCRdb mirrors the immuneACCESS table, restricted to in-frame sequences. Some clones are absent from its copies; in checked studies, under half trace to an unresolved V gene, and the reason for the others is unknown. Within this sample are 85,000 to 110,000 clones, with roughly four fifths of them counted one time only. Approximately 3% of the sample lies in the top ten. The sample consisted of CD4+ T cells from blood, taken around 48 months after liver transplant. These receptors originate from a human patient who received a liver transplant. Some T cells may have been brought in with the graft after a transplant.

The chain has TRBV15 and TRBJ1-5; D gene unclear. The CDR3 runs to 13 residues. Germline V lookup: CDR1 LNHNV, CDR2 YYDKDF (reference sequence). With 8 bases removed from V and 0 bases from J, the gap between germline ends came to 8 bases. CDR3 amino acids: CATRPYSNQPQHF. The CDR3 DNA reads as TGTGCCACCCGGCCCTATAGCAATCAGCCCCAGCATTTT.

The CDR3 DNA reads as TGTGCCAGCAGCTTGAGGCTAGCCTCGGATACGCAGTATTTT. Amino acid sequence: CASSLRLASDTQYF. This chain joins TRBV5-6 and TRBJ2-3; D may be TRBD2 (5 bases). CDR1 is SGHDT, CDR2 YYEEEE, per germline. Trimming left V 1 base short and J 6 bases short, with 12 bases between. The CDR3 runs to 14 residues.

The CDR3 region is CASSGTGSNSPLHF. CDR3 DNA: TGTGCCAGCAGCGGGACAGGGTCCAATTCACCCCTCCACTTT. The J gene is TRBJ1-6, the V gene TRBV7-2; 9 positions agree with TRBD1. The CDR3 has 14 amino acids. The V gene's germline CDR1 is SGHTA and CDR2 FQGNSA. V lost 5 bases, J lost 7 bases, and 3 bases stayed unmatched.

This clone appeared a single time. The chain has TRBV5-1 and TRBJ2-5; tentatively, D is TRBD2 (5 bases). V was pared by 2 bases and J by 4 bases, with 15 bases between. The CDR3 is made up of 15 amino acids. The germline gives CDR1 SGHRS, CDR2 YFSETQ. CDR3 nucleotides: TGCGCCAGCAGCTTACGGGAAGGGATTGTAGAGACCCAGTACTTC. Translated: CASSLREGIVETQYF.

This sequence joins TRBV30 and TRBJ1-5, with 10 bases aligning to TRBD1. CDR1 is GTSNPN, CDR2 SVGIG, per germline (reference sequence). J lost 9 bases, V lost 2 bases, and 7 bases had no gene match. The CDR3 totals 14 residues. CDR3 region: CAWSTDRGIGPQHF. The DNA for the CDR3 is TGTGCCTGGAGTACGGACAGGGGGATTGGGCCCCAGCATTTT.

The J gene is TRBJ1-2, the V gene TRBV6-5; D is possibly TRBD1 (5 bases). Germline CDR1 is MNHEY and CDR2 is SVGAGI. V gave up 6 bases and J gave up 8 bases, with 22 bases separating them. CDR3 length: 15 amino acids. This chain's CDR3 is CASRTAGGYLGGYTF. DNA for the CDR3: TGTGCCAGCAGAACCGCGGGGGGGTATTTGGGAGGCTACACCTTC.

The rearrangement joins TRBV5-1 to TRBJ1-1, with D uncertain. Germline CDR1 SGHRS, CDR2 YFSETQ. CDR3 length: 15 amino acids. The V and J ends lost 3 bases and 4 bases respectively, with 16 bases between them. Here the CDR3 reads CASSSGRRSGTEAFF. The CDR3 bases are TGCGCCAGCAGCTCGGGTCGGCGCTCCGGCACTGAAGCTTTCTTT.

The rearrangement joins TRBV18 to TRBJ1-6; D not certain. CDR3 length: 16 residues. V gave up 1 base and J gave up 6 bases, with 13 bases separating them. CDR1 and CDR2 (germline): KGHSH, LQKENI. For the CDR3, the DNA is TGTGCCAGCTCACCACTTCCCCCGGGCGGTAATTCACCCCTCCACTTT. The encoded protein is CASSPLPPGGNSPLHF.

CDR3 DNA sequence: TGTGCCAGCAGTGCACAGGGGACGAGCACAGATACGCAGTATTTT. Its translation: CASSAQGTSTDTQYF. The gene calls are TRBV6-5 and TRBJ2-3, with 7 bases lining up with TRBD1. Germline lookup yields CDR1 MNHEY and CDR2 SVGAGI. V lost 5 bases and J lost 0; bases outside the gene matches: 5. This CDR3 is built from 15 residues.

The CDR3 DNA reads as TGTGCCAGCAGCTTTTCAGCAGGCTACGAGCAGTACTTC. Its protein is CASSFSAGYEQYF. The chain joins TRBV5-5 to TRBJ2-7; D not certain. Trimming stripped 2 bases from V and 3 bases from J, with 9 bases between. CDR1 is SGHKS, CDR2 YYEKEE, per germline (reference sequence). The CDR3 is made up of 13 amino acids.

The rearrangement uses TRBV29-1 and TRBJ2-1; 13 nucleotides align to TRBD2. The CDR3 length is 16 residues. V dropped 2 bases and J dropped 7; count of bases not matched to a gene: 8. CDR1 and CDR2 (germline): SQVTM, ANQGSEA. The CDR3 region has the DNA TGCAGCGTTGAAAAACTAGCGGGAGGGGTAAGGAATGAGCAGTTCTTC. It translates to CSVEKLAGGVRNEQFF.

The CDR3 spells CASSAKLSKNLYGYTF. The CDR3 DNA reads TGCGCCAGCAGCGCGAAACTAAGTAAGAATTTATATGGCTACACCTTC. The chain couples TRBV5-1 to TRBJ1-2; no definite D call. The CDR3 totals 16 residues. Germline V gene lookup returns CDR1 SGHRS and CDR2 YFSETQ. V gave up 4 bases and J gave up 5 bases, with 21 bases separating them.

This chain connects TRBV11-2 to TRBJ2-1, with 10 bases identical to TRBD2. Germline V CDR1 and CDR2: SGHAT, FQNNGV. The ends lost 5 bases at V and 9 bases at J; junction bases unmatched: 7. The CDR3 is 14 amino acids. CDR3 coding DNA: TGTGCCAGCAGCCCTCAGCGGGGGGGCGGTGAGCAGTTCTTC. Amino acid sequence: CASSPQRGGGEQFF.

This chain connects TRBV18 to TRBJ2-6, with 8 bases that match TRBD2. Germline V gives CDR1 KGHSH, CDR2 LQKENI. J gave up 1 base and V 3 bases, and 2 bases lay outside the gene matches. The CDR3 loop spans 16 amino acids. CDR3 protein: CASSPTGGSGANVLTF. The DNA of the CDR3 is TGTGCCAGCTCACCCACGGGGGGGTCTGGGGCCAACGTCCTGACTTTC.

This sequence joins TRBV29-1 and TRBJ1-2; D perhaps matches TRBD1 (6 bases). CDR3 length equals 15 residues. From germline, CDR1 is SQVTM and CDR2 ANQGSEA. V was cut by 4 bases and J by 12 bases, with 27 bases left in between. The CDR3 coding sequence is TGCAGCGTTGCGGAACCCCTCGGGGGCCTATATATCAACACCTTC. Residues: CSVAEPLGGLYINTF. Full variable domain (rest looked up from reference TRBV29-1 and TRBJ1-2): SAVISQKPSRDICQRGTSLTIQCQVDSQVTMMFWYRQQPGQSLTLIATANQGSEATYESGFVIDKFPISRPNLTFSTLTVSNMSPEDSSIYLCSVAEPLGGLYINTFGSGTRLTVV.

The rearrangement joins TRBV7-8 to TRBJ1-5; 10 bases match TRBD1. The ends lost 5 bases at V and 2 bases at J; junction bases unmatched: 6. Germline CDR1 and CDR2: SGHVS and FQNEAQ. This CDR3 region has 16 residues. The CDR3 reads CASSLSGTGGNQPQHF. The CDR3 DNA is TGTGCCAGCAGCCTCTCCGGGACAGGGGGCAATCAGCCCCAGCATTTT.

As DNA, the CDR3 is TGTGCCAGCAAACGGACAGGGGAGTATGGCTACACCTTC. It is translated as CASKRTGEYGYTF. V usage is TRBV27 and J usage is TRBJ1-2; 9 nucleotides match TRBD1. V lost 7 bases, J lost 5 bases, and 5 bases stayed unmatched. Per the germline V gene, CDR1 is MNHEY and CDR2 is SMNVEV (reference sequence). The CDR3 covers 13 residues.

The rearrangement uses TRBV28 and TRBJ2-7, with D possibly being TRBD1 (5 bases). Trimming pared 7 bases from V and 3 bases from J, leaving 22 bases between. There are 16 residues in the CDR3. Germline V CDR1 and CDR2: MDHEN, SYDVKM. The CDR3 region is CASTPLAQGTNYEQYF. The CDR3 nucleotides are TGTGCCAGCACCCCATTAGCCCAGGGTACGAACTACGAGCAGTACTTC.